What follows are 23 T cell receptor beta chains derived from one specimen sequenced in a study of human T cells and chemical hapten exposure. A single record per CDR3 protein comes from TCRdb applying MiXCR to the RACE reads. The data show around 380,000 distinct CDR3 sequences, with roughly 4.8% seen just once and over 2% held by the top ten. The time point here: patch test 1, 2 weeks after DPC sensitization. Treatment indicated: therapeutic diphenylcyclopropenone sensitization with weekly scalp DPC. The starting material was whole blood, obtained in connection with sensitization to the hapten diphenylcyclopropenone (DPC). Receptors originate from a woman aged 50 to 60 with alopecia areata. Some clones in this sample may be carry-over from other donors' samples.

This clonotype was seen ten or more times. The chain uses TRBV5-6 and TRBJ1-3; 8 bases are a match to TRBD1. The CDR3 runs to 16 residues. Germline V lookup: CDR1 SGHDT, CDR2 YYEEEE. Trimming removed 4 bases from V and 4 bases from J; junction bases left unmatched: 10. CDR3 coding DNA: TGTGCCAGCAGCATTCGGGCAGGGACAGGAGGAAACACCATATATTTT. This codes for CASSIRAGTGGNTIYF.

On this clonotype itself: A much larger clonotype is one base distant, so this may be a read error. The V and J genes are TRBV20-1 and TRBJ2-3; 7 bases line up with TRBD2. The CDR3 has 14 amino acids. Germline V lookup: CDR1 DFQATT, CDR2 SNEGSKA (reference sequence). J gave up 4 bases and V 5 bases, and 9 bases lay outside the gene matches. The CDR3 sequence: CSAGVGGFADTQYF. The DNA for the CDR3 is TGCAGTGCTGGAGTGGGAGGGTTCGCAGATACGCAGTATTTT.

This clonotype appeared many times. V is TRBV6-6 and J is TRBJ1-1; 11 nucleotides align to TRBD1. Looked up from germline, CDR1 is MNHNY and CDR2 is SVGAGI (reference sequence). V was clipped by 6 bases and J by 3 bases; unmatched bases: 9. This CDR3 is 16 amino acids long. The DNA of the CDR3 is TGTGCCAGCAGCCTCCAACCGGGACAGGGGGACACTGAAGCTTTCTTT. Translating gives CASSLQPGQGDTEAFF.

This clonotype was recorded many times. V gene TRBV28 combines with J gene TRBJ1-5, with TRBD1 identical over 9 bases. After removal of 5 bases from V and 8 bases from J, the junction contained 10 bases not matched to a gene. The CDR3 has 15 residues. Germline CDR1 is MDHEN and CDR2 is SYDVKM. CDR3 loop: CASSLLGQGIEPQHF. Written as DNA, the CDR3 is TGTGCCAGCAGTCTCCTTGGACAGGGGATTGAGCCCCAGCATTTT.

The chain employs TRBV2 and TRBJ2-2; TRBD1 matches 8 bases. Germline trimming cut 6 bases from V and 0 bases from J; bases unmatched to any gene: 9. Germline V gives CDR1 SNHLY, CDR2 FYNNEI. CDR3 length: 17 amino acids. The CDR3 reads CASSEGLGQANTGELFF. DNA of the CDR3: TGTGCCAGCAGCGAGGGCCTGGGACAGGCGAACACCGGGGAGCTGTTTTTT. The full variable domain, with the rest looked up from reference TRBV2 and TRBJ2-2, is EPEVTQTPSHQVTQMGQEVILRCVPISNHLYFYWYRQILGQKVEFLVSFYNNEISEKSEIFDDQFSVERPDGSNFTLKIRSTKLEDSAMYFCASSEGLGQANTGELFFGEGSRLTVL.

In its sample, this clonotype was seen once. V usage is TRBV20-1 and J usage is TRBJ1-1; maybe TRBD1 (5 bases). The CDR3 is 14 amino acids. Germline-derived CDR1 and CDR2 are DFQATT and SNEGSKA (reference sequence). The ends were cut back, 0 bases at V and 3 bases at J, with 11 bases in the middle. The CDR3 DNA is TGCAGTGCTAGAGAAGACAGCTGGGACACTGAAGCTTTCTTT. This encodes CSAREDSWDTEAFF.

This clonotype occurred many times. The rearrangement links TRBV15 to TRBJ2-6, with D tentatively TRBD1 (5 bases). V lost 5 bases, J lost 2 bases, and 13 bases lay in between. Per germline, CDR1 LNHNV and CDR2 YYDKDF (reference sequence). This CDR3 has 16 amino acids. The chain's CDR3 is CATSPRQFTGANVLTF. The CDR3 nucleotides are TGTGCCACCAGCCCAAGACAGTTTACTGGGGCCAACGTCCTGACTTTC.

This clonotype was seen more than once but under ten times. CDR3 sequence (DNA): TGTGCCAGCAGTGAAGATGTGATTCCGGGACCAACGAGCTCCTACAATGAGCAGTTCTTC. This gives the protein CASSEDVIPGPTSSYNEQFF. The chain carries TRBV2 and TRBJ2-1; either TRBD1 or TRBD2 may supply D (5 bases each). This CDR3 spans 20 amino acids. Germline V CDR1 and CDR2: SNHLY, FYNNEI. V lost 1 base and J 0 bases, leaving 22 bases between the germline ends.

This clonotype showed up many times. The chain couples TRBV18 to TRBJ1-3; D is perhaps TRBD1 (5 bases). Looked up from germline, CDR1 is KGHSH and CDR2 is LQKENI. The CDR3 consists of 18 residues. The V gene lost 1 base and the J gene lost 0 bases, with 16 bases spanning the gap. CDR3 in DNA: TGTGCCAGCTCACCACAGGGACGCGGGGGTTCCTCTGGAAACACCATATATTTT. It codes for CASSPQGRGGSSGNTIYF.

There are a few counts of this clonotype. The chain combines TRBV3-1 with TRBJ2-5; 10 bases map to TRBD2. The trim removed 4 bases at V and 5 bases at J, leaving 10 bases unmatched. The CDR3 runs 16 residues. Germline assignment: CDR1 LGHDT and CDR2 YNNKEL (reference sequence). Here the CDR3 DNA reads TGTGCCAGCAGCCTCCTAGCGGGAGTAGGTCAGGAGACCCAGTACTTC. This encodes CASSLLAGVGQETQYF.

Worth noting for this clonotype: The missing conserved phenylalanine or tryptophan at the end of this CDR3 makes a read error likely. The chain couples TRBV3-1 to TRBJ1-1; possibly TRBD1 for D (5 bases). CDR3 length: 12 residues. V gave up 6 bases and J gave up 7 bases, with 12 bases separating them. The germline CDR1 and CDR2 sequences are LGHDT and YNNKEL (reference sequence). CDR3 DNA sequence: TGTGCCAGCAGTTCGGGGGACGGTGAAGCTTTCCTT. Protein sequence: CASSSGDGEAFL.

This clonotype was seen at least ten times. The chain employs TRBV4-1 and TRBJ1-6; maybe TRBD1 (6 bases). V gave up 4 bases and J gave up 8 bases, with 15 bases separating them. CDR3 length: 15 residues. CDR1 and CDR2 from the germline V gene are MGHRA and YSYEKL. This CDR3 reads CASSLEGGKDSPLHF. The CDR3 DNA is TGCGCCAGCAGCCTTGAAGGGGGAAAGGATTCACCCCTCCACTTT.

This sequence joins TRBV4-3 and TRBJ1-2; TRBD1 matches at 10 bases. J gave up 8 bases and V 0 bases, and 9 bases lay outside the gene matches. Germline values: CDR1 LGHNA, CDR2 YSLEER. The CDR3 is 16 residues long. The CDR3 region has the DNA TGCGCCAGCAGCCAAGATAGGACAGGGGGGCCCCTAGGCTACACCTTC. It specifies CASSQDRTGGPLGYTF.

This clonotype was recorded a few times. The chain has TRBV9 and TRBJ1-2; unclear D gene. V gave up 0 bases and J gave up 2 bases, with 8 bases separating them. Germline V gene sequence: CDR1 SGDLS, CDR2 YYNGEE. The CDR3 sequence is 14 residues long. CDR3 DNA: TGTGCCAGCAGCGTAGGGACCGAAAACTATGGCTACACCTTC. It yields the protein CASSVGTENYGYTF. The whole variable domain, remainder taken from reference TRBV9 and TRBJ1-2, is DSGVTQTPKHLITATGQRVTLRCSPRSGDLSVYWYQQSLDQGLQFLIQYYNGEERAKGNILERFSAQQFPDLHSELNLSSLELGDSALYFCASSVGTENYGYTFGSGTRLTVV.

The chain has TRBV7-2 and TRBJ1-5, with D tentatively TRBD1 (5 bases). The CDR3 length is 13 residues. V lost 5 bases and J lost 12, with 17 bases in between. CDR1 SGHTA and CDR2 FQGNSA come from the germline V gene. DNA for the CDR3: TGTGCCAGCAGCCCTGGGACCGCCACCAACCAGCATTTT. Translating it yields CASSPGTATNQHF.

This clonotype appeared many times. V gene TRBV28 combines with J gene TRBJ2-6; weak D call: TRBD1 (6 bases). Deletions cut 5 bases from V and 4 bases from J, with 15 bases between. CDR1 and CDR2 from the germline V gene are MDHEN and SYDVKM. The CDR3 is 16 residues long. In nucleotides, the CDR3 is TGTGCCAGCAGTCTCAAGCCAGGGGCCGGGGCCAACGTCCTGACTTTC. Translation: CASSLKPGAGANVLTF. The full variable domain, in which reference TRBV28 and TRBJ2-6 provide the parts outside the CDR3, is DVKVTQSSRYLVKRTGEKVFLECVQDMDHENMFWYRQDPGLGLRLIYFSYDVKMKEKGDIPEGYSVSREKKERFSLILESASTNQTSMYLCASSLKPGAGANVLTFGAGSRLTVL.

This clonotype appeared many times. The chain couples TRBV24-1 to TRBJ1-1; D not resolved. The CDR3 covers 11 residues. Per germline, CDR1 KGHDR and CDR2 SFDVKD. Trimming cost V 9 bases and J 1 base, with 5 bases left between them. The CDR3 sequence is CATRENTEAFF. The CDR3 DNA is TGTGCCACCCGAGAGAACACTGAAGCTTTCTTT.

With respect to this clonotype: A clone one base away is much larger, so this may be a read error. This chain links TRBV12-3 or TRBV12-4 with TRBJ1-1, with no clear D. This CDR3 region has 12 residues. CDR3 sequence (DNA): TGTGCCAGCAGTCCGTGGGGTGCTGAAACTTTCTTT. It translates to CASSPWGAETFF.

This clonotype was seen at least ten times. CDR3: CASSLGVGFSGTEAFF. The CDR3, as DNA: TGTGCCAGCAGTTTAGGGGTCGGCTTCTCAGGGACTGAAGCTTTCTTT. V gene TRBV12-3 or TRBV12-4 combines with J gene TRBJ1-1, with D perhaps TRBD1 (5 bases). The CDR3 runs 16 residues. Trimming took off 1 base at V and 5 bases at J, with 17 bases between the two ends.

This clonotype was recorded a few times. V usage is TRBV7-2 and J usage is TRBJ2-5; a possible D gene is TRBD2 (7 bases). V was clipped by 5 bases and J by 1 base, with 14 bases between them. The length of the CDR3 is 15 residues. The germline V gene encodes CDR1 SGHTA and CDR2 FQGNSA. DNA for the CDR3: TGTGCCAGCAGCCCGAGGGGGAGGGGCCAAGAGACCCAGTACTTC. Its protein is CASSPRGRGQETQYF.

This clonotype has more than one count but fewer than ten. The V call is TRBV28, the J call TRBJ1-1; D uncertain. The CDR3 length is 12 residues. In germline, CDR1 is MDHEN, CDR2 SYDVKM. The V end was cut by 11 bases, the J end by 3 bases, with 13 bases between. CDR3 residues: CASWAPDTEAFF. In nucleotides, the CDR3 is TGTGCCTCTTGGGCTCCGGACACTGAAGCTTTCTTT.

V gene TRBV20-1 combines with J gene TRBJ1-5, with 7 positions matching TRBD1. V gave up 3 bases and J gave up 6 bases; unmatched junction bases: 5. Germline CDR1 DFQATT, CDR2 SNEGSKA (reference sequence). The CDR3 is made up of 13 amino acids. CDR3 DNA sequence: TGCAGTGCTAGTCAGGGGGTGGGTCAGCCCCAGCATTTT. Translation gives CSASQGVGQPQHF.

The rearrangement uses TRBV7-9 and TRBJ1-1; D is unclear. Between the trimmed V and J ends, which lost 4 bases and 7 bases, there was a span of 7 bases. CDR1 and CDR2 (germline): SEHNR, FQNEAQ (reference sequence). The CDR3 runs to 11 residues. The CDR3 is CASSYVREAFF. The CDR3 DNA reads TGTGCCAGCAGCTACGTACGTGAAGCTTTCTTT.